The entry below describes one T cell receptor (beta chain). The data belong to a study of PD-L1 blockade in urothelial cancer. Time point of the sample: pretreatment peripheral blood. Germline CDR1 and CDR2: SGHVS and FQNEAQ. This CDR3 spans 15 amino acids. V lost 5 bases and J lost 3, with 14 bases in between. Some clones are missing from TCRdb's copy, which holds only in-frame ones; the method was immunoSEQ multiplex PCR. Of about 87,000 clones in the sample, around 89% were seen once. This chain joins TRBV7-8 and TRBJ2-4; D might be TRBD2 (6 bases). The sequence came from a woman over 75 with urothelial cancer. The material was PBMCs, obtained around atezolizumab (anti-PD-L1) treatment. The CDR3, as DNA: TGTGCCAGCAGCCCGGGTGGGGGAGGCAAAAACATTCAGTACTTC. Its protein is CASSPGGGGKNIQYF.